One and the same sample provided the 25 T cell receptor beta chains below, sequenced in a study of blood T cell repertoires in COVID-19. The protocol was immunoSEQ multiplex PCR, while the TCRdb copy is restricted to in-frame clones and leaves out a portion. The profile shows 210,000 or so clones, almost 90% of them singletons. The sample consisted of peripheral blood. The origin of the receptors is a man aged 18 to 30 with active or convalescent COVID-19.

This CDR3 is CASSKVVWHRSYNEQFF. CDR3 nucleotide sequence: TGTGCCAGCAGCAAAGTTGTCTGGCACCGGAGCTACAATGAGCAGTTCTTC. This chain joins TRBV21-1 and TRBJ2-1; TRBD2, the table's D call, lacks a check against the DNA. TRBV21-1 is flagged as a pseudogene. CDR3 length: 17 residues.

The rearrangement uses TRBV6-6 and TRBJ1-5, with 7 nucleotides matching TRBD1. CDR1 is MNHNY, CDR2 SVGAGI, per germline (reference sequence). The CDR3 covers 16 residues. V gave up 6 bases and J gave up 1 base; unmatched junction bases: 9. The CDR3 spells CASRKRGQGSNQPQHF. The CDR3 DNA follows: TGTGCCAGCAGGAAAAGGGGGCAGGGGAGCAATCAGCCCCAGCATTTT.

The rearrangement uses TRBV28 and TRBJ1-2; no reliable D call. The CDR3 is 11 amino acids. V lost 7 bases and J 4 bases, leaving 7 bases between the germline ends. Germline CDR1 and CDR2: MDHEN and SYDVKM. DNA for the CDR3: TGTGCCAGCACGACTCCCTATGGCTACACCTTC. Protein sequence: CASTTPYGYTF.

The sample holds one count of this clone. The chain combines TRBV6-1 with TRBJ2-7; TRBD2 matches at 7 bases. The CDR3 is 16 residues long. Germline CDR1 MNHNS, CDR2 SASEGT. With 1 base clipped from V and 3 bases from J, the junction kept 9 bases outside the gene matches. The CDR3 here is CASSEEGLAAIYEQYF. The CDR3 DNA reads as TGTGCCAGCAGTGAAGAGGGGCTAGCGGCAATCTACGAGCAGTACTTC.

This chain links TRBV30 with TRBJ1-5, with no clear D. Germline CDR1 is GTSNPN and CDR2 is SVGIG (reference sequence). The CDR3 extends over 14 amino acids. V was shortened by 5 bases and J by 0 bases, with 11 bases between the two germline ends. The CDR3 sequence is CAWANFDSNQPQHF. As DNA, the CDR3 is TGTGCCTGGGCCAACTTCGATAGCAATCAGCCCCAGCATTTT.

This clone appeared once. The CDR3 bases are TGTGCCAGCAGCCATAATGGGAATAGCGGGAGCGCCGGGGAGCTGTTTTTT. Its protein is CASSHNGNSGSAGELFF. The chain has TRBV7-3 and TRBJ2-2; 9 bases agree with TRBD2. Germline CDR1 reads SGHTA; CDR2 reads FQGTGA. Losses at the gene ends were 5 bases for V and 6 bases for J; bases not matched to a gene: 13. The CDR3 length is 17 residues.

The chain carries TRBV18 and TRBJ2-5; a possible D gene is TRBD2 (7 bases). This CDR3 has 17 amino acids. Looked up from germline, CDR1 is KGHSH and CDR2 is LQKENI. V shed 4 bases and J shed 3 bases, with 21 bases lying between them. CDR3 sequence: CASSHVRGARAEETQYF. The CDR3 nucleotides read TGTGCCAGCTCACATGTCCGGGGGGCTAGGGCTGAAGAGACCCAGTACTTC.

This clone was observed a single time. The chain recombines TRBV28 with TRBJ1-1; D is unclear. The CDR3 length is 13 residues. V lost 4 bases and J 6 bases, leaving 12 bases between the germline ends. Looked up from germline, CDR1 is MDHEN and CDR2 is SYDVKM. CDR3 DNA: TGTGCCAGCAGTTCACACACGGGGTCTGAAGCTTTCTTT. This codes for CASSSHTGSEAFF.

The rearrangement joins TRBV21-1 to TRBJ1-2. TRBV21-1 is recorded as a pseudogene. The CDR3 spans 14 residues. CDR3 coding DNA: TGTGCCAGCAGCAAAGGTGGAGAAAACTATGGCTACACCTTC. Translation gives CASSKGGENYGYTF.

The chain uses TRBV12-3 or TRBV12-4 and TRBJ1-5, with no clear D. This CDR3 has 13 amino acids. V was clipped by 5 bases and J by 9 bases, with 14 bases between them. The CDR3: CASSPTLSGPQHF. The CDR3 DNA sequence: TGTGCCAGCAGTCCCACCCTAAGTGGGCCCCAGCATTTT.

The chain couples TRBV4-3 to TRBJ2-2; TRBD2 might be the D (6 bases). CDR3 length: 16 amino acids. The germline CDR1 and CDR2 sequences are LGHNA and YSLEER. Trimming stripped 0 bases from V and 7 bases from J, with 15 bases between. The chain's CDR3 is CASSQDLTGVGGELFF. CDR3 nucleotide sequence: TGCGCCAGCAGCCAAGATCTTACGGGAGTTGGCGGGGAGCTGTTTTTT.

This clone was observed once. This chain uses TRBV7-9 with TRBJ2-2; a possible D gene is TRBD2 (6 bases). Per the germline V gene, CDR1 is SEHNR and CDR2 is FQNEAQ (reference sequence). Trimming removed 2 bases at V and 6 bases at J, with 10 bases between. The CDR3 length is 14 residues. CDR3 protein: CASSLWLASGELFF. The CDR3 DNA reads TGTGCCAGCAGCTTATGGCTAGCGTCCGGGGAGCTGTTTTTT. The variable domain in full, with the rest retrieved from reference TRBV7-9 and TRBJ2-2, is DTGVSQNPRHKITKRGQNVTFRCDPISEHNRLYWYRQTLGQGPEFLTYFQNEAQLEKSRLLSDRFSAERPKGSFSTLEIQRTEQGDSAMYLCASSLWLASGELFFGEGSRLTVL.

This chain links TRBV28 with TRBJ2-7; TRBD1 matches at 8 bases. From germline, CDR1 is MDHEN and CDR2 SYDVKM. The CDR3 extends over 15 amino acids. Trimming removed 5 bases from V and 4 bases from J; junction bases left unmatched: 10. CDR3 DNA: TGTGCCAGCAGTGAACTTAGGACAGGGAGGTACGAGCAGTACTTC. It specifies CASSELRTGRYEQYF.

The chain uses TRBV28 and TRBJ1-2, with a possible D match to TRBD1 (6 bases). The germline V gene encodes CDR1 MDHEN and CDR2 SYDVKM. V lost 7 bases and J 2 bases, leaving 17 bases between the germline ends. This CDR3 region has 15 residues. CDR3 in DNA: TGTGCCAGCAAAATAAGGGGGAGTCTCAACTATGGCTACACCTTC. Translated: CASKIRGSLNYGYTF.

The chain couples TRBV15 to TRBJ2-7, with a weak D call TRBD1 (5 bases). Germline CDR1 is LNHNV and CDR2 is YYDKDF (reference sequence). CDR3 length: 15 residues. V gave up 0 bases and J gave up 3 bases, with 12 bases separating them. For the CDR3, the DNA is TGTGCCACCAGCAGAGATCGGCCAGGGTTCTACGAGCAGTACTTC. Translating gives CATSRDRPGFYEQYF. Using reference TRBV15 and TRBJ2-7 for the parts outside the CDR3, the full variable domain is DAMVIQNPRYQVTQFGKPVTLSCSQTLNHNVMYWYQQKSSQAPKLLFHYYDKDFNNEADTPDNFQSRRPNTSFCFLDIRSPGLGDTAMYLCATSRDRPGFYEQYFGPGTRLTVT.

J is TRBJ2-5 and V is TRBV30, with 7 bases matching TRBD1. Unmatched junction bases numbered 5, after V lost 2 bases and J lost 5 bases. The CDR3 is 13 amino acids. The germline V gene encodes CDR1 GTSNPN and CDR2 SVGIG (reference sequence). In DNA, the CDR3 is TGTGCCTGGAGTACACAGGGGAAGGAGACCCAGTACTTC. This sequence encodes CAWSTQGKETQYF. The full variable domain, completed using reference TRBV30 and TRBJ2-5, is SQTIHQWPATLVQPVGSPLSLECTVEGTSNPNLYWYRQAAGRGLQLLFYSVGIGQISSEVPQNLSASRPQDRQFILSSKKLLLSDSGFYLCAWSTQGKETQYFGPGTRLLVL.

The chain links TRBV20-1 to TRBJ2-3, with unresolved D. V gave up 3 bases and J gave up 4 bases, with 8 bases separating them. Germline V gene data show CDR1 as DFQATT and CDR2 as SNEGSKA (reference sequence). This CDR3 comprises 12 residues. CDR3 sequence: CSASNIADTQYF. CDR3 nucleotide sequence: TGCAGTGCTAGTAATATTGCAGATACGCAGTATTTT.

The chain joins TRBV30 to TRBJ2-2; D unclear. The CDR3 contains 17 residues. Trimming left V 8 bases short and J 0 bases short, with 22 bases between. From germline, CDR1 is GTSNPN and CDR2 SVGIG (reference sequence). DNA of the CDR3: TGTGCCCAGAGCGTATTAGGTAGTGCCGCGAACACCGGGGAGCTGTTTTTT. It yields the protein CAQSVLGSAANTGELFF.

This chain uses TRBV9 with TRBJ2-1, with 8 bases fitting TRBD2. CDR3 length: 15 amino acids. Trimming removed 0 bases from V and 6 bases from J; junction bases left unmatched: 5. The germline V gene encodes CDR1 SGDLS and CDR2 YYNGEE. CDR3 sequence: CASSVGLAQPNEQFF. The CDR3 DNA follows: TGTGCCAGCAGCGTAGGACTAGCGCAACCCAATGAGCAGTTCTTC.

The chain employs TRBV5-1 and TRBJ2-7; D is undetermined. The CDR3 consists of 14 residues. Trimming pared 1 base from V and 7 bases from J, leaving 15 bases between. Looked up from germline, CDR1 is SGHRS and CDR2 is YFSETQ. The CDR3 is CASSLSSGPKEQYF. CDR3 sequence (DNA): TGCGCCAGCAGCTTGAGCTCAGGTCCGAAGGAGCAGTACTTC.

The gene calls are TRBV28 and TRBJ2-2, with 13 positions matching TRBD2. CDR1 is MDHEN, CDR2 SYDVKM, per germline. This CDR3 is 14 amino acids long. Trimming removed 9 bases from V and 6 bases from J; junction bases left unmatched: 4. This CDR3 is CASRLAGGPGELFF. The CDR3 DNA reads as TGTGCCAGTCGACTAGCGGGAGGTCCCGGGGAGCTGTTTTTT.

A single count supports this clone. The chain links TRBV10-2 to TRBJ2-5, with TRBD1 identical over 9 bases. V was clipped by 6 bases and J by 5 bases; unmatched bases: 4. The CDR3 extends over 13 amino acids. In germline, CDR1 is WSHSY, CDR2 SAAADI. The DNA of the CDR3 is TGCGCCAGCAGAGGGACAGGGTCCGAGACCCAGTACTTC. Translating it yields CASRGTGSETQYF.

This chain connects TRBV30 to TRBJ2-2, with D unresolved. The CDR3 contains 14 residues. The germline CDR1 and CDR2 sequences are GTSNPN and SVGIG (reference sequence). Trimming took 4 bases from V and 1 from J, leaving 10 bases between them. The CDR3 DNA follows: TGTGCCTGGACCCGGGTCCTGAACACCGGGGAGCTGTTTTTT. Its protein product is CAWTRVLNTGELFF.

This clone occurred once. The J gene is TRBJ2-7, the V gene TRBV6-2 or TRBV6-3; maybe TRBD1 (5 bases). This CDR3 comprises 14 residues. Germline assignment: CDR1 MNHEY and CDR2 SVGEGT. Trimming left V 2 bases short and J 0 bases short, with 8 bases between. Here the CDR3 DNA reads TGTGCCAGCAGTTACCGCAGGGTCTCCTACGAGCAGTACTTC. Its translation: CASSYRRVSYEQYF.

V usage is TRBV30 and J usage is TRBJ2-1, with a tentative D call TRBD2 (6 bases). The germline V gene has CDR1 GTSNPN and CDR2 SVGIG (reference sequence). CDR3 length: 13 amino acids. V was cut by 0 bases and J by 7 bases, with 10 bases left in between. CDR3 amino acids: CAWSVGRGNEQFF. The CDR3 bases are TGTGCCTGGAGTGTAGGTCGGGGGAATGAGCAGTTCTTC.